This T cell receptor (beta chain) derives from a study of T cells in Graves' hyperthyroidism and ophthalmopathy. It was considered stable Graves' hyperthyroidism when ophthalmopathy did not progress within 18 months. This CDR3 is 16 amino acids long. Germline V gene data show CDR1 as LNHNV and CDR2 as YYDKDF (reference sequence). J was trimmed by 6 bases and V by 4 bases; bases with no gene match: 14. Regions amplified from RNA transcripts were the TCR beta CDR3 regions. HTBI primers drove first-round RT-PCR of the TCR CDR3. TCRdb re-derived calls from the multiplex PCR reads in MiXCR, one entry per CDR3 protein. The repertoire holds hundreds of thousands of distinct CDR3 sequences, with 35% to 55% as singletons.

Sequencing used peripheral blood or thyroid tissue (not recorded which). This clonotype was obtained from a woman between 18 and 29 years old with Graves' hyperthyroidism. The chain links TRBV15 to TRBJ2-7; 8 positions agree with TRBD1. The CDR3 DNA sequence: TGTGCCACCAGCACCCCGACAGGGGAGAACTCGGGCGAGCAGTACTTC. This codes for CATSTPTGENSGEQYF.